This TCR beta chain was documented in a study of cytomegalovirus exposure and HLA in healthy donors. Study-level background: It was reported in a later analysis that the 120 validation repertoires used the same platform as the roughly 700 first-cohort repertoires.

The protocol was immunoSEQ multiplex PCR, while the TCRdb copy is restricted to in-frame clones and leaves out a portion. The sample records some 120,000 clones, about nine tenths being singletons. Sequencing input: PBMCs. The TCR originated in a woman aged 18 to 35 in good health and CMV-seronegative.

CDR3 sequence (DNA): TGCGCCAGCAGCCAAGAGGTAGCGGGAACTCACGAGCAGTACTTC. It translates to CASSQEVAGTHEQYF. V and J are TRBV4-1 and TRBJ2-7; 8 bases match TRBD2. The CDR3 is 15 residues long. With V trimmed by 0 bases and J by 5 bases, 6 bases remained unmatched. Germline CDR1 MGHRA, CDR2 YSYEKL.